This record covers a single TCR beta chain. The data belong to a study of blood T cell repertoires in COVID-19. Study background: There were acute and convalescent COVID-19 samples, and they came from the United States, Italy and Spain.

The CDR3 has 17 amino acids. V was shortened by 4 bases and J by 0 bases, with 18 bases between the two germline ends. Germline assignment: CDR1 SGHRS and CDR2 YFSETQ. Original processing notes: Nucleated cell number was recorded as an estimate derived from reference gene primer amplification. Assay: immunoSEQ multiplex PCR; the TCRdb copy retains only in-frame clones and omits some. D and trimming were read from the DNA, whereas the V and J calls and clone size are those reported in that table. This table holds approximately 50,000 clones, over 80% found once. The V and J genes are TRBV5-1 and TRBJ2-3, with D possibly TRBD1 on 6 matching bases. This sequence was found in a human donor in a cohort sampled during active COVID-19. The sequenced sample was peripheral blood. The CDR3 is CASSKGTPLTSTDTQYF. The CDR3 nucleotides are TGCGCCAGCAGCAAGGGGACACCATTAACTAGCACAGATACGCAGTATTTT.